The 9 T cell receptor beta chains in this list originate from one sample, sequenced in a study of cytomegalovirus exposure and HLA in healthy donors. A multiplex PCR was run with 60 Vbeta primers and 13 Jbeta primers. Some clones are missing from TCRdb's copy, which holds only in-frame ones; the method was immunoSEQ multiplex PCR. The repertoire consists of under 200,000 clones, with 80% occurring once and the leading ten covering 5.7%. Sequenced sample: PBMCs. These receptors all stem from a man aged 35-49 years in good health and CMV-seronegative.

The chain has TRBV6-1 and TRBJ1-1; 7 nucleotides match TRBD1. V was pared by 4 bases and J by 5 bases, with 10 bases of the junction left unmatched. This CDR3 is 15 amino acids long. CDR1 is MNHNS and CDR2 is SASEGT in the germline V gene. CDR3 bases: TGTGCCAGCAGTGGGGGCGGAACAGGGGAGACTGAAGCTTTCTTT. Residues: CASSGGGTGETEAFF.

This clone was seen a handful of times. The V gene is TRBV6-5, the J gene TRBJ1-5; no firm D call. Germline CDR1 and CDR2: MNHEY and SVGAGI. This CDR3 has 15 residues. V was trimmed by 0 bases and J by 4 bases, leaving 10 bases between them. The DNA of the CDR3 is TGTGCCAGCAGTTACTCGCATTTCGGTAATCAGCCCCAGCATTTT. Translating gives CASSYSHFGNQPQHF.

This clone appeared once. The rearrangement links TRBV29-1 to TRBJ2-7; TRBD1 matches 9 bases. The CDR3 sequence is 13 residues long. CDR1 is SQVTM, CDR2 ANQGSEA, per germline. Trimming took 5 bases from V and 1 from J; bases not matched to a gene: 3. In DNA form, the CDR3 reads TGCAGCGTTAGACAGGGGGGTTCCTACGAGCAGTACTTC. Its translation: CSVRQGGSYEQYF.

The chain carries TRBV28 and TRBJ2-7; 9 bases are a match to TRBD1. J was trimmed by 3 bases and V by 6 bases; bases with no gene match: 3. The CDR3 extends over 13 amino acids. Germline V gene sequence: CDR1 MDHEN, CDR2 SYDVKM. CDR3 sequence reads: CASSGTGNYEQYF. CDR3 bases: TGTGCCAGCAGCGGGACAGGGAACTACGAGCAGTACTTC.

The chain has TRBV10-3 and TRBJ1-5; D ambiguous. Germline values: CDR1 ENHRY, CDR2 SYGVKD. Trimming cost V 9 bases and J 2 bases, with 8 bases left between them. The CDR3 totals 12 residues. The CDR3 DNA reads TGTGCCATAAGCCAGGGCAATCAGCCCCAGCATTTT. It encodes CAISQGNQPQHF.

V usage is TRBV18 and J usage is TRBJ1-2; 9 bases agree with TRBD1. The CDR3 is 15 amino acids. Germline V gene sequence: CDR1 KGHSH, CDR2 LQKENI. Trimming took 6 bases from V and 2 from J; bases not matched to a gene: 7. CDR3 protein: CASSYVGQGNYGYTF. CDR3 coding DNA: TGTGCCAGCTCTTATGTGGGACAGGGCAACTATGGCTACACCTTC.

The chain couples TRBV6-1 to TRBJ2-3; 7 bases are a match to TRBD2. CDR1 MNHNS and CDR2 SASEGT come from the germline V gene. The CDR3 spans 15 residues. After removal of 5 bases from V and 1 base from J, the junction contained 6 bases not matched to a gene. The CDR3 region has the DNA TGTGCCAGCAGTCTTGGGGGGGAGGGCACAGATACGCAGTATTTT. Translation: CASSLGGEGTDTQYF.

As DNA, the CDR3 is TGTGCCAGCAGCTTGCGTACTAGCGGTTTCTACGAGCAGTACTTC. It codes for CASSLRTSGFYEQYF. The V call is TRBV5-6, the J call TRBJ2-5; 8 nucleotides align to TRBD2. The tail of the sequence fits TRBJ2-7 better, so the J call may be wrong. CDR1 is SGHDT and CDR2 is YYEEEE in the germline V gene. The CDR3 sequence is 15 residues long.

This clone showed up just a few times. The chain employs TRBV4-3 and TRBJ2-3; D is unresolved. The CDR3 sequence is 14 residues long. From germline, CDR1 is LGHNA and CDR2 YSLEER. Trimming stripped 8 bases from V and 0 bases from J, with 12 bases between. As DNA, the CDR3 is TGCGCCAGCGCGACGGCGGATAGCACAGATACGCAGTATTTT. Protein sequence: CASATADSTDTQYF.